The 29 T cell receptor beta chains presented below share a single source sample, sequenced in a study of Ad26.COV2.S vaccination and SARS-CoV-2 variants. Stated treatment: about 20 received Ad26.COV2.S at low or high dose, single or two shots; about five received placebo; per-sample allocation not given. Material that was analyzed had been drawn on day 63 after the first vaccine or placebo injection. The protocol was immunoSEQ multiplex PCR, while the TCRdb copy is restricted to in-frame clones and leaves out a portion. The sample has more than 250,000 clones, 87% seen once. The sequenced sample was peripheral blood, obtained in a trial of Ad26.COV2.S vaccine versus placebo. The source is a person aged 18-60 years who received the Ad26.COV2.S COVID-19 vaccine or a placebo.

CDR3 sequence (DNA): TGTGCCAGCAGTCACAGGGGTAGTGAGACCCAGTACTTC. Translating gives CASSHRGSETQYF. The J gene is TRBJ2-5, the V gene TRBV7-9, with 7 bases identical to TRBD1. V was pared by 6 bases and J by 5 bases, with 6 bases of the junction left unmatched. Per the germline V gene, CDR1 is SEHNR and CDR2 is FQNEAQ (reference sequence). This CDR3 has 13 residues. Full variable domain (outside the CDR3, taken from reference TRBV7-9 and TRBJ2-5): DTGVSQNPRHKITKRGQNVTFRCDPISEHNRLYWYRQTLGQGPEFLTYFQNEAQLEKSRLLSDRFSAERPKGSFSTLEIQRTEQGDSAMYLCASSHRGSETQYFGPGTRLLVL.

The CDR3 loop reads CASSETGAINEKLFF. The CDR3 DNA is TGTGCCAGCAGCGAGACAGGGGCAATTAATGAAAAACTGTTTTTT. The chain links TRBV9 to TRBJ1-4, with 8 bases lining up with TRBD1. Germline V gene sequence: CDR1 SGDLS, CDR2 YYNGEE. There are 15 residues in the CDR3. The V and J ends lost 3 bases and 4 bases, in that order; junction bases with no gene match: 5.

The rearrangement links TRBV27 to TRBJ2-1; 8 bases are shared with TRBD2. In germline, CDR1 is MNHEY, CDR2 SMNVEV (reference sequence). With V trimmed by 5 bases and J by 6 bases, 6 bases remained unmatched. The CDR3 loop spans 14 amino acids. The chain's CDR3 is CASSAGTSGNEQFF. The CDR3 bases are TGTGCCAGCAGTGCCGGGACTAGTGGCAATGAGCAGTTCTTC.

The gene calls are TRBV14 and TRBJ2-5; 9 bases map to TRBD2. The CDR3 contains 16 residues. The ends lost 4 bases at V and 5 bases at J; junction bases unmatched: 11. CDR1 and CDR2 (germline): SGHDN, FVKESK. CDR3: CASSPLGLAKSETQYF. The CDR3, as DNA: TGTGCCAGCAGCCCCCTCGGACTAGCGAAGTCGGAGACCCAGTACTTC. Variable domain in full (rest from reference TRBV14 and TRBJ2-5): EAGVTQFPSHSVIEKGQTVTLRCDPISGHDNLYWYRRVMGKEIKFLLHFVKESKQDESGMPNNRFLAERTGGTYSTLKVQPAELEDSGVYFCASSPLGLAKSETQYFGPGTRLLVL.

The chain employs TRBV5-3 and TRBJ1-3; D remains ambiguous. TRBV5-3 is recorded as an ORF, its role being uncertain. This CDR3 comprises 16 residues. Trimming took off 0 bases at V and 0 bases at J, with 10 bases between the two ends. In DNA form, the CDR3 reads TGTGCCAGAAGCTTGGATCTGGCTGGCTCTGGAAACACCATATATTTT. This translates into CARSLDLAGSGNTIYF.

This chain connects TRBV5-1 to TRBJ2-5, with TRBD1 matching over 9 bases. V lost 2 bases, J lost 3 bases, and 2 bases stayed unmatched. Germline V gene lookup returns CDR1 SGHRS and CDR2 YFSETQ. There are 14 residues in the CDR3. The CDR3 here is CASSFRDREETQYF. As DNA, the CDR3 is TGCGCCAGCAGCTTCCGGGACAGGGAAGAGACCCAGTACTTC.

V is TRBV3-1 (or the pseudogene TRBV3-2) and J is TRBJ1-2; D unresolved. This CDR3 region has 15 residues. The V gene lost 1 base and the J gene lost 4 bases, with 13 bases spanning the gap. Germline CDR1 and CDR2: LGHDT and YNNKEL (reference sequence). The CDR3 protein is CASSQGLLDGYGYTF. The DNA of the CDR3 is TGTGCCAGCAGCCAAGGGCTTCTAGACGGCTATGGCTACACCTTC.

The rearrangement links TRBV6-5 to TRBJ2-7; TRBD2 matches at 7 bases. There are 15 residues in the CDR3. With V trimmed by 7 bases and J by 6 bases, 15 bases remained unmatched. Germline CDR1 is MNHEY and CDR2 is SVGAGI. The CDR3 here is CASKSPAGGYREQYF. The CDR3 DNA sequence: TGTGCCAGCAAAAGCCCTGCCGGGGGGTATCGCGAGCAGTACTTC.

In DNA, the CDR3 is TGTGCCAGCAGATTAGGAGGGGCGAACACCGGGGAGCTGTTTTTT. The encoded protein is CASRLGGANTGELFF. The chain combines TRBV27 with TRBJ2-2; possibly TRBD2 for D (6 bases). Germline CDR1 MNHEY, CDR2 SMNVEV (reference sequence). This CDR3 region has 15 residues. Trimming removed 6 bases at V and 0 bases at J, with 11 bases between.

The chain combines TRBV5-8 with TRBJ2-3; 7 bases are shared with TRBD1. The CDR3 extends over 15 amino acids. CDR1 is SGHTS and CDR2 is YDEGEE in the germline V gene. After removal of 2 bases from V and 0 bases from J, the junction contained 3 bases not matched to a gene. DNA for the CDR3: TGTGCCAGCAGCTTACAGGGGTATAGCACAGATACGCAGTATTTT. As protein: CASSLQGYSTDTQYF. The complete variable domain, with remaining parts taken from reference TRBV5-8 and TRBJ2-3, reads EAGVTQSPTHLIKTRGQQATLRCSPISGHTSVYWYQQALGLGLQFLLWYDEGEERNRGNFPPRFSGRQFPNYSSELNVNALELEDSALYLCASSLQGYSTDTQYFGPGTRLTVL.

This clone showed up just once. The V and J genes are TRBV3-1 (or the pseudogene TRBV3-2) and TRBJ2-5, with TRBD2 matching 11 bases. The V gene end was trimmed by 4 bases and the J gene end by 5 bases; junction bases not matched to a gene: 15. The CDR3 loop spans 18 amino acids. CDR1 LGHDT and CDR2 YNNKEL come from the germline V gene (reference sequence). This CDR3 is CASSPLLLAGEVGETQYF. The CDR3 DNA reads as TGTGCCAGCAGCCCCCTTCTACTAGCGGGGGAAGTGGGGGAGACCCAGTACTTC.

V usage is TRBV7-2 and J usage is TRBJ2-3; D is possibly TRBD1 (5 bases). The V end lost 2 bases, the J end lost 2 bases, and 14 bases lay between the germline ends. CDR1 is SGHTA, CDR2 FQGNSA, per germline. The CDR3 has 16 residues. CDR3 sequence (DNA): TGTGCCAGCAGCTTAAGTTTAGGGGCGCCCACAGATACGCAGTATTTT. Its translation: CASSLSLGAPTDTQYF.

V and J are TRBV3-1 (or the pseudogene TRBV3-2) and TRBJ1-3, with D unresolved. Trimming pared 2 bases from V and 8 bases from J, leaving 10 bases between. CDR1 and CDR2 (germline): LGHDT, YNNKEL (reference sequence). This CDR3 is built from 13 residues. CDR3 amino acids: CASSQTPFYTIYF. CDR3 nucleotide sequence: TGTGCCAGCAGCCAAACCCCGTTTTACACCATATATTTT.

The rearrangement uses TRBV5-1 and TRBJ1-1; 11 nucleotides agree with TRBD1. J lost 4 bases, V lost 1 base, and 12 bases had no gene match. Looked up from germline, CDR1 is SGHRS and CDR2 is YFSETQ. The CDR3 is 18 residues long. The chain's CDR3 is CASSLRGQGVSTSTEAFF. The CDR3 DNA reads as TGCGCCAGCAGCTTGCGGGGACAGGGGGTTAGCACGAGCACTGAAGCTTTCTTT. Full variable domain (outside the CDR3, taken from reference TRBV5-1 and TRBJ1-1): KAGVTQTPRYLIKTRGQQVTLSCSPISGHRSVSWYQQTPGQGLQFLFEYFSETQRNKGNFPGRFSGRQFSNSRSEMNVSTLELGDSALYLCASSLRGQGVSTSTEAFFGQGTRLTVV.

This chain uses TRBV29-1 with TRBJ2-3; D unclear. V lost 6 bases and J lost 1, with 14 bases in between. Germline-derived CDR1 and CDR2 are SQVTM and ANQGSEA. CDR3 length equals 14 residues. The CDR3 reads CSVAIGQGTDTQYF. The CDR3 coding sequence is TGCAGCGTAGCGATCGGTCAGGGCACAGATACGCAGTATTTT.

The J gene is TRBJ2-3, the V gene TRBV5-1, with 13 bases fitting TRBD2. The CDR3 extends over 17 amino acids. Trimming removed 2 bases from V and 3 bases from J; junction bases left unmatched: 6. Per germline, CDR1 SGHRS and CDR2 YFSETQ. CDR3 residues: CASSLMTSGGTTDTQYF. The CDR3 nucleotides are TGCGCCAGCAGCTTAATGACTAGCGGGGGGACGACAGATACGCAGTATTTT.

The chain couples TRBV5-1 to TRBJ1-1; TRBD1 is a possible D gene (6 bases). The germline V and J ends were trimmed by 1 base and 5 bases, with 12 bases remaining between them. The CDR3 contains 14 residues. Germline CDR1 is SGHRS and CDR2 is YFSETQ. The CDR3 is CASSLRTALTEAFF. For the CDR3, the DNA is TGCGCCAGCAGCTTGAGGACAGCCCTAACTGAAGCTTTCTTT. Filled out from reference TRBV5-1 and TRBJ1-1, the complete variable domain reads KAGVTQTPRYLIKTRGQQVTLSCSPISGHRSVSWYQQTPGQGLQFLFEYFSETQRNKGNFPGRFSGRQFSNSRSEMNVSTLELGDSALYLCASSLRTALTEAFFGQGTRLTVV.

This sequence joins TRBV5-1 and TRBJ1-3, with D perhaps matching TRBD1 (5 bases). The CDR3 consists of 12 residues. The germline gives CDR1 SGHRS, CDR2 YFSETQ. V was pared by 2 bases and J by 8 bases, with 8 bases between. CDR3 protein: CASSFQGDTIYF. CDR3 DNA: TGCGCCAGCAGCTTCCAGGGAGACACCATATATTTT.

The chain is built from TRBV5-6 and TRBJ1-5; D is uncertain. Trimming left V 4 bases short and J 1 base short, with 12 bases between. The V gene's germline CDR1 is SGHDT and CDR2 YYEEEE. This CDR3 has 15 amino acids. This CDR3 reads CASSHSWLSNQPQHF. The CDR3 DNA sequence: TGTGCCAGCAGCCACTCTTGGCTGAGCAATCAGCCCCAGCATTTT.

The V and J genes are TRBV11-2 and TRBJ2-5; D is unclear. The CDR3 loop spans 15 amino acids. Per the germline V gene, CDR1 is SGHAT and CDR2 is FQNNGV. Deletions cut 0 bases from V and 4 bases from J, with 12 bases between. The CDR3 region is CASSLEPVSRETQYF. The DNA of the CDR3 is TGTGCCAGCAGCTTAGAGCCAGTGAGTCGAGAGACCCAGTACTTC.

The rearrangement joins TRBV27 to TRBJ2-7, with 7 bases matching TRBD2. The germline V gene encodes CDR1 MNHEY and CDR2 SMNVEV (reference sequence). The CDR3 consists of 15 residues. After removal of 3 bases from V and 4 bases from J, the junction contained 9 bases not matched to a gene. The DNA for the CDR3 is TGTGCCAGCAGTTTGGGAGGGATCCTATCGTACGAGCAGTACTTC. Translated, it gives CASSLGGILSYEQYF.

The chain joins TRBV4-3 to TRBJ2-1; perhaps TRBD2 as D (6 bases). V was trimmed by 1 base and J by 0 bases, leaving 13 bases between them. Germline V gives CDR1 LGHNA, CDR2 YSLEER. The CDR3 is 17 residues long. CDR3 amino acids: CASSQVVAGHSYNEQFF. For the CDR3, the DNA is TGCGCCAGCAGCCAAGTGGTGGCGGGGCACTCCTACAATGAGCAGTTCTTC.

This chain joins TRBV5-1 and TRBJ1-4; a weak D match, TRBD1 (6 bases). The CDR3 loop spans 14 amino acids. CDR1 and CDR2 from the germline V gene are SGHRS and YFSETQ. Deletions cut 3 bases from V and 4 bases from J, with 10 bases between. The CDR3 reads CASSSTGFNEKLFF. The CDR3 DNA follows: TGCGCCAGCAGCTCGACAGGTTTTAATGAAAAACTGTTTTTT.

The chain carries TRBV2 and TRBJ2-7; D remains ambiguous. The V end lost 2 bases, the J end lost 3 bases, and 5 bases lay between the germline ends. CDR1 is SNHLY and CDR2 is FYNNEI in the germline V gene. This CDR3 region has 12 residues. In DNA form, the CDR3 reads TGTGCCAGCAGTGAATCCCACTACGAGCAGTACTTC. This sequence encodes CASSESHYEQYF. Full variable domain (outside the CDR3, taken from reference TRBV2 and TRBJ2-7): EPEVTQTPSHQVTQMGQEVILRCVPISNHLYFYWYRQILGQKVEFLVSFYNNEISEKSEIFDDQFSVERPDGSNFTLKIRSTKLEDSAMYFCASSESHYEQYFGPGTRLTVT.

In DNA, the CDR3 is TGCGCCAGCACCCCCACCCAAGCTGAGCAGTTCTTC. Encoded protein: CASTPTQAEQFF. V gene TRBV10-2 combines with J gene TRBJ2-1; D unresolved. The V and J ends lost 7 bases and 9 bases respectively, with 13 bases between them. CDR3 length: 12 residues. Germline V CDR1 and CDR2: WSHSY, SAAADI.

V gene TRBV11-2 combines with J gene TRBJ1-1, with TRBD1 identical over 8 bases. Losses at the gene ends were 5 bases for V and 10 bases for J; bases not matched to a gene: 6. The CDR3 runs to 12 residues. Germline V gene sequence: CDR1 SGHAT, CDR2 FQNNGV. In DNA form, the CDR3 reads TGTGCCAGCAGCGCAGGGGGCGCAGGAGCTTTCTTT. Its protein is CASSAGGAGAFF.

V and J are TRBV28 and TRBJ1-3; unclear D gene. Germline V lookup: CDR1 MDHEN, CDR2 SYDVKM. Trimming took 8 bases from V and 0 from J, leaving 17 bases between them. The CDR3 is 16 residues long. The CDR3 spells CASGSVGSGSGNTIYF. The CDR3 DNA reads TGTGCCAGCGGATCCGTAGGGTCAGGCTCTGGAAACACCATATATTTT.

The chain couples TRBV6-5 to TRBJ1-1, with D possibly matching TRBD1 (5 bases). There are 14 residues in the CDR3. Germline values: CDR1 MNHEY, CDR2 SVGAGI. V lost 6 bases and J 5 bases, leaving 16 bases between the germline ends. The CDR3 sequence is CASRYGPGGTEAFF. CDR3 in DNA: TGTGCCAGCAGATACGGGCCCGGGGGTACTGAAGCTTTCTTT.

The chain uses TRBV6-4 and TRBJ1-5; D unresolved. The CDR3 has 13 residues. Germline CDR1 and CDR2: MRHNA and SNTAGT. Trimming shortened V by 5 bases and J by 6 bases, and 11 bases separated the two germline ends. The CDR3 sequence: CASSTEEGQPQHF. CDR3 in DNA: TGTGCCAGCAGTACGGAGGAGGGTCAGCCCCAGCATTTT.